A single sample is the source of the 14 T cell receptor beta chains below, sequenced in a study of T-cell reconstitution after alpha-beta-depleted transplantation in children. Preparation of the TCRbeta library used unique molecular identifiers. TCRdb processed the PCR reads anew with MiXCR; each CDR3 protein has one entry. The sample holds around 410,000 distinct CDR3 sequences, under 13% seen once. The sequencing used PBMCs from the stem cell graft donor, collected from the stem cell graft. The receptors were gathered from a human donor who donated a stem cell graft to a child with acute myeloid leukemia.

This clonotype has ten or more counts. V gene TRBV20-1 combines with J gene TRBJ2-1; no reliable D call. Germline V gene sequence: CDR1 DFQATT, CDR2 SNEGSKA (reference sequence). The CDR3 runs 13 residues. Trimming took off 0 bases at V and 10 bases at J, with 13 bases between the two ends. CDR3 sequence (DNA): TGCAGTGCTAGAGATGTCGCGTTCTGGGAGCAGTTCTTC. Its protein product is CSARDVAFWEQFF.

The table lists this clonotype with a few counts. The chain links TRBV5-6 to TRBJ2-7; possible D gene TRBD2, 7 bases. V lost 4 bases and J 2 bases, leaving 16 bases between the germline ends. The CDR3 totals 15 residues. From germline, CDR1 is SGHDT and CDR2 YYEEEE. CDR3 coding DNA: TGTGCCAGCAGCGGAGGGGGGGTGCGGACCTACGAGCAGTACTTC. It codes for CASSGGGVRTYEQYF.

The table lists this clonotype with a few counts. V and J are TRBV7-8 and TRBJ2-6; D uncertain. This CDR3 comprises 15 residues. The germline V gene encodes CDR1 SGHVS and CDR2 FQNEAQ. With 1 base removed from V and 2 bases from J, the gap between germline ends came to 6 bases. The CDR3 nucleotides read TGTGCCAGCAGCTTAGTCCATCCTGGGGCCAACGTCCTGACTTTC. It is translated as CASSLVHPGANVLTF. Drawing the rest from reference TRBV7-8 and TRBJ2-6, the complete variable domain is GAGVSQSPRYKVAKRGQDVALRCDPISGHVSLFWYQQALGQGPEFLTYFQNEAQLDKSGLPSDRFFAERPEGSVSTLKIQRTQQEDSAVYLCASSLVHPGANVLTFGAGSRLTVL.

This clonotype was seen at least ten times. The gene calls are TRBV7-2 and TRBJ2-2; no clear D. Germline assignment: CDR1 SGHTA and CDR2 FQGNSA. V lost 5 bases to trimming and J lost 5 bases, with 6 bases between them. The CDR3 has 12 amino acids. DNA for the CDR3: TGTGCCAGCAGCACCCAGACCGGGGAGCTGTTTTTT. This sequence encodes CASSTQTGELFF. The full variable domain, completed using reference TRBV7-2 and TRBJ2-2, is GAGVSQSPSNKVTEKGKDVELRCDPISGHTALYWYRQSLGQGLEFLIYFQGNSAPDKSGLPSDRFSAERTGGSVSTLTIQRTQQEDSAVYLCASSTQTGELFFGEGSRLTVL.

The chain combines TRBV4-1 with TRBJ1-6; D might be TRBD1 (5 bases). Trimming shortened V by 2 bases and J by 11 bases, and 19 bases separated the two germline ends. Germline V lookup: CDR1 MGHRA, CDR2 YSYEKL. CDR3 length equals 16 residues. The CDR3 nucleotides read TGCGCCAGCAGCCAAATCGTCCAAGGGGTAGGGGCACCCCTCCACTTT. It translates to CASSQIVQGVGAPLHF.

The sample holds a few counts of this clonotype. The gene calls are TRBV30 and TRBJ1-2; D is unresolved. V shed 2 bases and J shed 8 bases, with 18 bases lying between them. Looked up from germline, CDR1 is GTSNPN and CDR2 is SVGIG (reference sequence). The CDR3 length is 14 residues. The CDR3 DNA reads TGTGCCTGGAGTTCCCCCTGGGTCCCTACGGGCTACACCTTC. It encodes CAWSSPWVPTGYTF.

The chain combines TRBV7-9 with TRBJ1-1; 7 bases are a match to TRBD1. V was pared by 6 bases and J by 3 bases, with 13 bases of the junction left unmatched. This CDR3 contains 16 residues. CDR1 is SEHNR and CDR2 is FQNEAQ in the germline V gene (reference sequence). CDR3 protein: CASRILLRGYDTEAFF. The CDR3 DNA reads TGTGCCAGCAGGATCCTGCTCAGGGGGTATGACACTGAAGCTTTCTTT.

The chain recombines TRBV3-1 with TRBJ2-5, with D possibly being TRBD2 (6 bases). The V end lost 1 base, the J end lost 5 bases, and 11 bases lay between the germline ends. This CDR3 is built from 14 residues. CDR1 is LGHDT and CDR2 is YNNKEL in the germline V gene (reference sequence). CDR3 coding DNA: TGTGCCAGCAGCCAAGCTCGGGGGTGGGAGACCCAGTACTTC. Translated, it gives CASSQARGWETQYF.

This clonotype turned up a few times. The V gene is TRBV4-3, the J gene TRBJ1-1, with D perhaps TRBD1 (5 bases). This CDR3 contains 16 residues. In germline, CDR1 is LGHNA, CDR2 YSLEER. V lost 0 bases and J lost 0, with 11 bases in between. The CDR3 spells CASSQDFRGMNTEAFF. The CDR3 DNA sequence: TGCGCCAGCAGCCAAGATTTTCGGGGCATGAACACTGAAGCTTTCTTT.

CDR3 coding DNA: TGCAGTGCTAGAGAAGGGGGAATGGACACTGAAGCTTTCTTT. Translation: CSAREGGMDTEAFF. This rearrangement joins TRBV20-1 to TRBJ1-1, with D maybe TRBD1 (6 bases). This CDR3 has 14 amino acids. Germline V CDR1 and CDR2: DFQATT, SNEGSKA (reference sequence). V was trimmed by 0 bases and J by 3 bases, leaving 11 bases between them.

V usage is TRBV4-1 and J usage is TRBJ1-5, with TRBD1 as a possible D gene (5 bases). V lost 0 bases to trimming and J lost 7 bases, with 13 bases between them. The length of the CDR3 is 15 residues. Looked up from germline, CDR1 is MGHRA and CDR2 is YSYEKL. In DNA form, the CDR3 reads TGCGCCAGCAGCCAAGATCCAGGCAGGGAGCAGCCCCAGCATTTT. Protein: CASSQDPGREQPQHF.

This chain links TRBV6-2 or TRBV6-3 with TRBJ1-5; TRBD1 might be the D (5 bases). The CDR3 consists of 14 residues. Between the trimmed V and J ends, which lost 6 bases and 5 bases, there was a span of 14 bases. Per germline, CDR1 MNHEY and CDR2 SVGEGT. The CDR3 is CASRGLGADQPQHF. The CDR3 DNA reads as TGTGCCAGCAGGGGCTTAGGGGCTGATCAGCCCCAGCATTTT.

This clonotype has a count of ten or more. The CDR3 DNA sequence: TGTGCCAGCAGCTTGGACAGCTATGGCTACACCTTC. The encoded protein is CASSLDSYGYTF. This rearrangement joins TRBV12-3 or TRBV12-4 to TRBJ1-2, with D perhaps matching TRBD1 (6 bases). The CDR3 runs to 12 residues. V lost 6 bases to trimming and J lost 4 bases, with 9 bases between them.

The rearrangement joins TRBV29-1 to TRBJ2-5, with D hard to call. CDR1 is SQVTM, CDR2 ANQGSEA, per germline. Trimming left V 4 bases short and J 4 bases short, with 10 bases between. CDR3 length: 12 residues. CDR3 DNA: TGCAGCGTTGTCTGGCTCGGAGAGACCCAGTACTTC. Translating it yields CSVVWLGETQYF.